This TCR beta chain derives from a study of glioma-infiltrating T cells. Overall study results and limits: Gliomas, especially low-grade, showed above-expected tissue-blood divergence; non-neoplastic patients showed below. Very few CDR3 sequences were shared between tissue and blood.

Amplification of TCR alpha and beta CDR3 regions from RNA used iRepertoire nested multiplex PCR. Input was roughly 95-450 ng of tissue mRNA or PBMC total RNA. Each CDR3 protein is one row after TCRdb ran MiXCR on the multiplex PCR reads. The repertoire has some 120,000 distinct CDR3 sequences, 23% of them found once; the top ten carry approximately 14%. The germline CDR1 and CDR2 sequences are MGHRA and YSYEKL. The V end lost 0 bases, the J end lost 2 bases, and 12 bases lay between the germline ends. The CDR3 contains 16 residues. The table lists this clonotype with many counts. Its antigen is currently unknown.

The TCR sequence derives from a human donor with low-grade glioma or glioblastoma, undergoing nonglioma brain surgery, or in good health (not recorded which). The chain has TRBV4-1 and TRBJ2-3, with D perhaps TRBD1 (6 bases). Specimen: glioma tissue, nonneoplastic brain tissue, or PBMCs (not recorded which). The CDR3 DNA is TGCGCCAGCAGCCAAGACGTTGGACAGAACACAGATACGCAGTATTTT. Amino acids: CASSQDVGQNTDTQYF.